This T cell receptor beta chain was profiled in a study of molecular identifiers for immune sequencing clone quantification. General study findings and limits: Clonotypes topping 20 RNA copies carried over 99% of effector molecules but under 1% of naive ones.

One entry per CDR3 protein, called by TCRdb with MiXCR from the PCR reads. In the table there are about 86,000 distinct CDR3 sequences, roughly 23% of which are singletons. V shed 6 bases and J shed 0 bases, with 18 bases lying between them. Germline V gene lookup returns CDR1 SEHNR and CDR2 FQNEAQ (reference sequence). The CDR3 covers 18 residues. This clonotype was seen ten or more times. The antigen is not known. Sequenced input: naive CD8+ T cells from blood, with Jurkat cell RNA spiked in. The subset: FACS-sorted CD8+CD4-CCR7+CD45RA+ naive T cells. The V and J genes are TRBV7-9 and TRBJ2-6; tentative D call: TRBD2 (6 bases). This TCR was recovered from a human donor in good health. Some libraries in this study had Jurkat cell RNA spiked in. This CDR3 is CASRNNRDGGSGANVLTF. CDR3 sequence (DNA): TGTGCCAGCAGGAATAACCGGGACGGGGGCTCTGGGGCCAACGTCCTGACTTTC.